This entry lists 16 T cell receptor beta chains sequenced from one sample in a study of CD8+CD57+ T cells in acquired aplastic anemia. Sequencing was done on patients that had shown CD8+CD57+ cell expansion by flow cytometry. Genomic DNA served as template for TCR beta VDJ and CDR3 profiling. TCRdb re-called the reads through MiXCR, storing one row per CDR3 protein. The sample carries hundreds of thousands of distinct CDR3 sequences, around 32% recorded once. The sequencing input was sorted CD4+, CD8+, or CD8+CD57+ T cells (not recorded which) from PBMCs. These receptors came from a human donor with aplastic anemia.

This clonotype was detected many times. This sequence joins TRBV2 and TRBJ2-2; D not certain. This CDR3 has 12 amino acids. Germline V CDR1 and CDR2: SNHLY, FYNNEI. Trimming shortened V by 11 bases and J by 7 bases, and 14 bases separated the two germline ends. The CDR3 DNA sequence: TGTGCCGGACGACCTGATGACGGGGAGCTGTTTTTT. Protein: CAGRPDDGELFF.

CDR3 residues: CSAVVRNYEQYF. CDR3 sequence (DNA): TGCAGTGCAGTAGTGAGGAACTACGAGCAGTACTTC. The V and J genes are TRBV20-1 and TRBJ2-7; D not resolved. The CDR3 has 12 residues. V shed 6 bases and J shed 3 bases, with 12 bases lying between them. Germline lookup yields CDR1 DFQATT and CDR2 SNEGSKA (reference sequence).

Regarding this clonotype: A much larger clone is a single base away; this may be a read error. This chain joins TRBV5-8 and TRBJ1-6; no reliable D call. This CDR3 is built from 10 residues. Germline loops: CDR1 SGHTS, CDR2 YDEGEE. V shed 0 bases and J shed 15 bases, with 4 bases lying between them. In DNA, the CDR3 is TGTGCCAGCAGCTTGGGACACCTCCACTTT. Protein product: CASSLGHLHF.

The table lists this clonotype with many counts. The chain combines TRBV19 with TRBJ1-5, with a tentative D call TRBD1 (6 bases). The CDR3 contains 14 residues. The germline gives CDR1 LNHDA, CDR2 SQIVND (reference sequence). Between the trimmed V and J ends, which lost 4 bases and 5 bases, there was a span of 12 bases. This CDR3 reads CASSTTGTDQPQHF. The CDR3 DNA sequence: TGTGCCAGTAGTACAACAGGGACCGATCAGCCCCAGCATTTT. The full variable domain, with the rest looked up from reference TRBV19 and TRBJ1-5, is DGGITQSPKYLFRKEGQNVTLSCEQNLNHDAMYWYRQDPGQGLRLIYYSQIVNDFQKGDIAEGYSVSREKKESFPLTVTSAQKNPTAFYLCASSTTGTDQPQHFGDGTRLSIL.

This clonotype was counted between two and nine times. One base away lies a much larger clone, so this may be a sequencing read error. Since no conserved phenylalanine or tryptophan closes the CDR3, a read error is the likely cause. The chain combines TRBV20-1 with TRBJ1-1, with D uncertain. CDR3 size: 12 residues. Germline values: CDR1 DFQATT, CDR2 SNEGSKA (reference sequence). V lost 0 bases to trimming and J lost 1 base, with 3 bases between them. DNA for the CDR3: TGCAGTGCTAGAGATGGGAACACTGAAGCTTTCCTT. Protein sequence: CSARDGNTEAFL.

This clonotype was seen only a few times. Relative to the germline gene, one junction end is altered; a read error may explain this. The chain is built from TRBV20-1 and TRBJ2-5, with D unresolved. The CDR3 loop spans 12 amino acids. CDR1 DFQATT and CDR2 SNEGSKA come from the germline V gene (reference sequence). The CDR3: CSARVQPPLAEF. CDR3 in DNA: TGCAGTGCTAGAGTACAACCTCCGCTTGCCGAGTTC.

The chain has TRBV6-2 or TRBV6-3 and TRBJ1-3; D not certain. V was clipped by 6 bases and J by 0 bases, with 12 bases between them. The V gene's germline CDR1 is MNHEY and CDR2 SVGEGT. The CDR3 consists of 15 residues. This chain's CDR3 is CASRSDGGSGNTIYF. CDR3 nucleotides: TGTGCCAGCAGGTCGGACGGAGGCTCTGGAAACACCATATATTTT.

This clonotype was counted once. The CDR3 sequence: CATSRDGGTKTQYF. The CDR3 bases are TGTGCCACCAGCAGAGACGGGGGTACAAAGACCCAGTACTTC. The rearrangement links TRBV15 to TRBJ2-5; weak D call: TRBD2 (6 bases). V lost 0 bases to trimming and J lost 6 bases, with 11 bases between them. CDR1 and CDR2 from the germline V gene are LNHNV and YYDKDF (reference sequence). The CDR3 runs 14 residues.

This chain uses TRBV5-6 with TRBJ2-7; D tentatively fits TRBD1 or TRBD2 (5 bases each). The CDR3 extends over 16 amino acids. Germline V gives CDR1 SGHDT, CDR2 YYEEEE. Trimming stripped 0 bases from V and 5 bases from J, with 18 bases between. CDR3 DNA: TGTGCCAGCAGCTTGGAAACCGGGACGGGTTTGGACGAGCAGTACTTC. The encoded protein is CASSLETGTGLDEQYF.

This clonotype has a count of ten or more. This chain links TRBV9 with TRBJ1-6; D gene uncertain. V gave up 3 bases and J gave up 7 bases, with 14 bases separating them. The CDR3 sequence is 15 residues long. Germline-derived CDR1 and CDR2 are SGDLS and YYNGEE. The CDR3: CASSARVDPNSPLHF. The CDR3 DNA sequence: TGTGCCAGCAGCGCTCGGGTAGACCCGAATTCACCCCTCCACTTT.

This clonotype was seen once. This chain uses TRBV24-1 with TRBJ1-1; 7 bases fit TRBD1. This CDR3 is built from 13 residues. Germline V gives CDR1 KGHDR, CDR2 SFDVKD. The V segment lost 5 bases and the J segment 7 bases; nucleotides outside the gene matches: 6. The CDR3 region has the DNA TGTGCCACCAGTGCCACCACAGGGGATGAAGCTTTCTTT. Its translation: CATSATTGDEAFF.

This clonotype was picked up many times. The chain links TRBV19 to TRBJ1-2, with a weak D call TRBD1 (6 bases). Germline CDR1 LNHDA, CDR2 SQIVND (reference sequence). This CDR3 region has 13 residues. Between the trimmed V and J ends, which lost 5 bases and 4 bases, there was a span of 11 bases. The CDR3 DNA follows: TGTGCCAGTAGTCGGGACATAACCTATGGCTACACCTTC. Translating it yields CASSRDITYGYTF.

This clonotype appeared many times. In nucleotides, the CDR3 is TGTGCCAGTAGTCCCTCGCAAGGGGGTAACTATGGCTACACCTTC. This gives the protein CASSPSQGGNYGYTF. The V call is TRBV19, the J call TRBJ1-2; perhaps TRBD1 as D (6 bases). V lost 5 bases and J 1 base, leaving 14 bases between the germline ends. Germline V gene lookup returns CDR1 LNHDA and CDR2 SQIVND (reference sequence). The length of the CDR3 is 15 residues.

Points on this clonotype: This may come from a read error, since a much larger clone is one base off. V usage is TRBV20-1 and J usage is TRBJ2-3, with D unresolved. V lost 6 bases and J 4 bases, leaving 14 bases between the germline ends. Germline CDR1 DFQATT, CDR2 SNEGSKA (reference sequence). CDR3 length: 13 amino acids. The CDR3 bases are TGCAGTGCAAACGGACCCAACGCAGATACGCAGTATTTT. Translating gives CSANGPNADTQYF.

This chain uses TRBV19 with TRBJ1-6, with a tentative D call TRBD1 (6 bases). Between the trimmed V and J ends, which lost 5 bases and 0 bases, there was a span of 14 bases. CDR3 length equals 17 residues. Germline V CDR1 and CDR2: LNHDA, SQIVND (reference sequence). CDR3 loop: CASSLGHSSSYNSPLHF. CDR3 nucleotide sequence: TGTGCCAGTAGTTTGGGACATTCGAGCTCCTATAATTCACCCCTCCACTTT.

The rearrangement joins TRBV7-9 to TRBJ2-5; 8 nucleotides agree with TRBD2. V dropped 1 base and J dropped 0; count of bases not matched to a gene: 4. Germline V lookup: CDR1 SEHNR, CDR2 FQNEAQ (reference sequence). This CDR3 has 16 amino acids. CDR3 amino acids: CASSLGNSGNQETQYF. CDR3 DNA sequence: TGTGCCAGCAGCTTAGGGAATAGCGGGAACCAAGAGACCCAGTACTTC.